This TCR beta chain was sequenced in a study of blood T cell dynamics during melanoma immunotherapy. To note about this clone: Its target is not known.

Germline CDR1 SGHRS, CDR2 YFSETQ. With 1 base removed from V and 2 bases from J, the gap between germline ends came to 19 bases. This CDR3 comprises 17 residues. Study-level results: Whether repertoire-driving clones were melanoma-specific could not be determined.

Sequencing was performed with immunoSEQ multiplex PCR; in TCRdb, only in-frame clones are kept and a portion is missing. The sample has under 15,000 clones; roughly 86% are singletons. Time point indicated: pre-treatment baseline. At 12 weeks after first infusion, RECIST 1.1 defined response for most patients. The TCR sequence derives from a human donor with melanoma. This chain joins TRBV5-1 and TRBJ2-7; D remains ambiguous. This sample comprised blood, obtained from a patient treated with checkpoint blockade. The CDR3 here is CASSLLLKRDYAYEQYF. In DNA, the CDR3 is TGCGCCAGCAGCTTGCTGCTCAAACGCGATTACGCCTACGAGCAGTACTTC.